This is a list of T cell receptor beta chains from one sample in a study of T cell responses to AZD1222 COVID-19 vaccine. The method was immunoSEQ multiplex PCR; TCRdb's version includes in-frame clones alone and lacks a portion of them. The sample shows more than 95,000 clones, around nine tenths of them seen only once. The specimen comprised peripheral blood, sampled on day 0 of AZD1222 vaccination. The receptors stem from an adult in good health. The CDR3 runs from the conserved cysteine through the conserved F or W. The order of the fields is CDR3 length, clone size, D gene, J gene, V gene, CDR3 protein, CDR3 DNA. D genes are given only for firm matches. The size of a clone is reported for some rows only, either as once, few or many, or as a class for expanded clones.

>15|once|.|TRBJ1-1|TRBV4-1
CASSRRTAANTEAFF
TGCGCCAGCAGCCGTCGGACTGCGGCGAACACTGAAGCTTTCTTT
>17|.|TRBD1|TRBJ1-6|TRBV11-2
CASSFNTGTGVDSPLHF
TGTGCCAGCAGCTTTAACACCGGGACAGGGGTTGATTCACCCCTCCACTTT
>15|.|TRBD1|TRBJ2-4|TRBV5-1
CASSLEGAGGNIQYF
TGCGCCAGCAGCTTGGAGGGGGCGGGCGGAAACATTCAGTACTTC
>13|.|.|TRBJ2-3|TRBV2
CASTRRGADTQYF
TGTGCCAGCACCCGAAGAGGCGCAGATACGCAGTATTTT
>16|.|TRBD1|TRBJ2-7|TRBV7-9
CASSKETGVIKGGQYF
TGTGCCAGCAGCAAAGAGACAGGGGTCATCAAAGGCGGACAGTACTTC
>13|.|.|TRBJ1-1|TRBV27
CASRRVRYTEAFF
TGTGCCAGCAGGAGGGTCAGGTACACTGAAGCTTTCTTT
>19|.|.|TRBJ2-1|TRBV6-1
CASSETANTGPNSYNEQFF
TGTGCCAGCAGTGAAACGGCGAATACGGGACCCAACTCCTACAATGAGCAGTTCTTC
>16|.|.|TRBJ1-1|TRBV4-1
CASSPYRGQLGTEAFF
TGCGCCAGCAGCCCGTACCGAGGACAGTTGGGCACTGAAGCTTTCTTT
>14|.|.|TRBJ1-4|TRBV2
CASSDWGTNEKLFF
TGTGCCAGCAGTGATTGGGGAACTAATGAAAAACTGTTTTTT
>15|.|.|TRBJ2-2|TRBV5-1
CASKNRDLNTGELFF
TGCGCCAGTAAAAACCGGGACTTAAACACCGGGGAGCTGTTTTTT
>15|.|.|TRBJ2-1|TRBV7-6
CASSLGQFPYNEQFF
TGTGCCAGCAGCTTAGGGCAGTTCCCCTACAATGAGCAGTTCTTC
>14|.|TRBD1|TRBJ1-4|TRBV9
CASSQGQGGEKLFF
TGTGCCAGCAGCCAGGGACAGGGCGGCGAAAAACTGTTTTTT
>15|.|.|TRBJ2-1|TRBV5-1
CASSLPSSFLDEQFF
TGCGCCAGCAGCCTCCCTTCTAGTTTTCTAGATGAGCAGTTCTTC
>14|.|.|TRBJ2-7|TRBV7-8
CASSSTGRPYEQYF
TGTGCCAGCAGCTCGACAGGTCGACCCTACGAGCAGTACTTC
>15|.|TRBD1|TRBJ2-1|TRBV19
CASSPDRDNYNEQFF
TGTGCCAGTAGTCCTGACAGGGATAATTACAATGAGCAGTTCTTC
>17|.|.|TRBJ2-2|TRBV6-2/TRBV6-3
CASSYSSTQVDTGELFF
TGTGCCAGCAGTTACTCTTCCACTCAGGTTGACACCGGGGAGCTGTTTTTT
>15|few|TRBD1|TRBJ2-7|TRBV12-5
CASGFYGTGTGEQYF
TGTGCTAGTGGTTTTTATGGGACAGGGACTGGCGAGCAGTACTTC
>15|.|.|TRBJ2-2|TRBV7-6
CASSLDGGGRLELFF
TGTGCCAGCAGCTTAGATGGAGGTGGACGCCTAGAGCTGTTTTTT
>15|.|TRBD1|TRBJ2-7|TRBV4-2
CASSPGDRGSYEQYF
TGTGCCAGCAGCCCAGGGGACAGGGGCTCCTACGAGCAGTACTTC
>15|.|.|TRBJ2-3|TRBV6-5
CASRRSGDSTDTQYF
TGTGCCAGCAGGCGTAGTGGAGACAGCACAGATACGCAGTATTTT
>14|.|TRBD1|TRBJ2-5|TRBV5-1
CASSTGTGYETQYF
TGCGCCAGCAGCACCGGGACAGGGTACGAGACCCAGTACTTC
>14|.|.|TRBJ1-2|TRBV9
CASSPPGRGEGYTF
TGTGCCAGCAGCCCCCCGGGCAGGGGCGAGGGCTACACCTTC
>12|.|.|TRBJ1-2|TRBV10-2
CASSPGTYGYTF
TGCGCCAGCAGCCCGGGAACCTATGGCTACACCTTC
>13|.|.|TRBJ2-7|TRBV9
CASTSSRPYKQYF
TGTGCCAGCACCTCAAGCAGGCCCTACAAGCAGTACTTC
>15|.|.|TRBJ1-1|TRBV19
CASSMGGSVNTEAFF
TGTGCCAGTAGTATGGGGGGTTCGGTGAACACTGAAGCTTTCTTT
>16|.|TRBD1|TRBJ1-5|TRBV18
CASSPRGTAENQPQHF
TGTGCCAGCTCACCACGGGGGACAGCGGAAAATCAGCCCCAGCATTTT
>13|.|.|TRBJ1-5|TRBV27
CASSPISNQPQHF
TGTGCCAGCAGTCCCATTAGCAATCAGCCCCAGCATTTT
>14|.|TRBD1|TRBJ2-7|TRBV6-5
CASSLRDRSYEQYF
TGTGCCAGCAGTCTCCGGGACAGGAGCTACGAGCAGTACTTC
>15|.|.|TRBJ1-1|TRBV27
CASSLSAGPGTEAFF
TGTGCCAGCAGTTTATCGGCAGGGCCGGGCACTGAAGCTTTCTTT
>15|.|.|TRBJ2-3|TRBV12-5
CASGLGGFSTDTQYF
TGTGCTAGTGGTTTAGGTGGGTTTAGCACAGATACGCAGTATTTT
>15|.|TRBD1|TRBJ1-6|TRBV7-8
CASSSNRGDNSPLHF
TGTGCCAGCAGCTCAAACAGGGGGGATAATTCACCCCTCCACTTT
>16|.|TRBD1|TRBJ1-4|TRBV5-5
CASSGRDRPTNEKLFF
TGTGCCAGCAGCGGACGGGACAGACCAACTAATGAAAAACTGTTTTTT
>14|.|TRBD1|TRBJ1-5|TRBV5-1
CASSPGQENQPQHF
TGCGCCAGCAGCCCTGGACAGGAAAATCAGCCCCAGCATTTT
>12|.|.|TRBJ2-7|TRBV30
CAWRRSSYEQYF
TGTGCCTGGAGACGGAGCTCCTACGAGCAGTACTTC
>15|.|.|TRBJ2-3|TRBV7-3
CASSPKAGVTDTQYF
TGTGCCAGCAGCCCAAAGGCGGGTGTGACAGATACGCAGTATTTT
>13|.|.|TRBJ1-2|TRBV19
CASSLQGDYGYTF
TGTGCCAGTAGCCTACAGGGAGACTATGGCTACACCTTC
>14|.|.|TRBJ2-5|TRBV21-1
CASTYVAEEETQYF
TGTGCCAGCACCTACGTAGCAGAAGAAGAGACCCAGTACTTC
>15|.|.|TRBJ1-5|TRBV27
CASSLLGSRDQPQHF
TGTGCCAGCAGTTTATTGGGGAGCAGGGATCAGCCCCAGCATTTT
>14|.|.|TRBJ1-5|TRBV5-5
CASSSQVSNQPQHF
TGTGCCAGCAGCTCTCAGGTTAGCAATCAGCCCCAGCATTTT
>15|.|.|TRBJ1-1|TRBV5-6
CASSPGDPRFAEAFF
TGTGCCAGCAGCCCGGGGGACCCCCGGTTTGCTGAAGCTTTCTTT
>15|.|TRBD1|TRBJ1-1|TRBV6-5
CASSRPTGGLREAFF
TGTGCCAGCAGCCGACCAACAGGGGGCCTAAGGGAAGCTTTCTTT
>14|.|.|TRBJ1-6|TRBV30
CAWSDDRRNSPLHF
TGTGCCTGGAGTGACGACAGGAGGAATTCACCCCTCCACTTT
>14|.|.|TRBJ2-7|TRBV4-1
CASSPSPAGYEQYF
TGCGCCAGCAGCCCCTCCCCTGCGGGTTACGAGCAGTACTTC
>16|.|TRBD1|TRBJ2-7|TRBV10-3
CAISNTGAYESYEQYF
TGTGCCATCAGTAACACAGGGGCTTACGAGTCCTACGAGCAGTACTTC
>17|.|.|TRBJ1-4|TRBV19
CASSSWGAKYPNEKLFF
TGTGCCAGTAGTAGCTGGGGGGCGAAATACCCTAATGAAAAACTGTTTTTT
>16|.|TRBD1|TRBJ1-2|TRBV14
CASSQGFTIDREGYTF
TGTGCCAGCAGCCAAGGGTTTACGATAGACAGGGAAGGCTACACCTTC
>15|.|.|TRBJ2-1|TRBV7-2
CASSLVVGGYNEQFF
TGTGCCAGCAGCTTAGTAGTGGGGGGATACAATGAGCAGTTCTTC
>17|.|.|TRBJ2-3|TRBV9
CASSTSTSFLGYDTQYF
TGTGCCAGCAGCACATCGACTAGTTTCTTGGGGTATGATACGCAGTATTTT
>12|once|.|TRBJ2-1|TRBV19
CASSEAHNEQFF
TGTGCCAGTTCCGAGGCCCACAATGAGCAGTTCTTC
>14|.|.|TRBJ1-2|TRBV6-5
CASSLMGARYGYTF
TGTGCCAGCAGCCTAATGGGGGCTCGCTATGGCTACACCTTC
>17|once|.|TRBJ1-5|TRBV19
CASSSLFKGRSNQPQHF
TGTGCCAGTAGTAGCCTCTTTAAGGGGAGAAGCAATCAGCCCCAGCATTTT
>13|.|.|TRBJ1-4|TRBV9
CASSSYPLEKLFF
TGTGCCAGCAGCTCCTACCCCCTAGAAAAACTGTTTTTT
>15|.|.|TRBJ2-1|TRBV18
CASSPGGGAYNEQFF
TGTGCCAGCTCACCGGGCGGGGGCGCCTACAATGAGCAGTTCTTC
>14|.|.|TRBJ2-3|TRBV11-2
CASSLAPSTDTQYF
TGTGCCAGCAGCTTAGCACCTAGCACAGATACGCAGTATTTT